The 18 T cell receptor beta chains presented below share a single source sample, sequenced in a study of T cell changes during pregnancy in multiple sclerosis. Data came from immunoSEQ multiplex PCR; TCRdb stores just in-frame clones and leaves some out. The sample has around 58,000 clones, about 90% seen once; the top ten hold approximately 0.49%. The sample was CD4+ T cells from peripheral blood mononuclear cells, taken after pregnancy. The source of these receptors is a female donor in good health, enrolled as a control in a pregnancy study.

The V and J genes are TRBV7-8 and TRBJ2-7; 10 bases are shared with TRBD2. V shed 3 bases and J 0 bases; nucleotides not matched to a gene: 14. CDR3 size: 19 residues. CDR1 SGHVS and CDR2 FQNEAQ come from the germline V gene. Written as DNA, the CDR3 is TGTGCCAGCAGCTTCGGGTCCCTAGCGGGGGCGCCGAGCTCCTACGAGCAGTACTTC. Translating it yields CASSFGSLAGAPSSYEQYF.

The chain carries TRBV6-6 and TRBJ2-3; the D is unclear. Germline assignment: CDR1 MNHNY and CDR2 SVGAGI (reference sequence). The V end was cut by 4 bases, the J end by 5 bases, with 7 bases between. The CDR3 is 12 residues long. CDR3 amino acids: CASSSLRDTQYF. CDR3 bases: TGTGCCAGCAGTTCACTGAGAGATACGCAGTATTTT.

The chain joins TRBV7-2 to TRBJ1-2; perhaps TRBD1 as D (6 bases). Per germline, CDR1 SGHTA and CDR2 FQGNSA. The ends were cut back, 2 bases at V and 4 bases at J, with 14 bases in the middle. This CDR3 has 15 amino acids. The CDR3 nucleotides read TGTGCCAGCAGCTTAATGCGTCAGGGGCCCTATGGCTACACCTTC. Translating it yields CASSLMRQGPYGYTF.

The chain employs TRBV10-3 and TRBJ1-1, with unresolved D. The V gene lost 5 bases and the J gene lost 1 base, with 8 bases spanning the gap. This CDR3 has 13 amino acids. Germline V CDR1 and CDR2: ENHRY, SYGVKD. CDR3 nucleotide sequence: TGTGCCATCAGTTCCAAAAAGAACACTGAAGCTTTCTTT. Protein sequence: CAISSKKNTEAFF.

The J gene is TRBJ1-5, the V gene TRBV10-1; weak D call: TRBD1 (6 bases). Trimming shortened V by 0 bases and J by 0 bases, and 15 bases separated the two germline ends. The CDR3 spans 18 residues. Germline lookup yields CDR1 WNHNN and CDR2 SYGVQD (reference sequence). The CDR3 DNA reads TGCGCCAGCAGTGAGTCGAAGGACAGCCCCAATAGCAATCAGCCCCAGCATTTT. This sequence encodes CASSESKDSPNSNQPQHF.

The chain combines TRBV14 with TRBJ2-7; 9 bases align to TRBD2. Trimming took 0 bases from V and 5 from J; bases not matched to a gene: 8. CDR1 and CDR2 (germline): SGHDN, FVKESK. The CDR3 runs 16 residues. CDR3 coding DNA: TGTGCCAGCAGCCAAGATCCTGCGGGGGGGCCGCACGAGCAGTACTTC. Encoded protein: CASSQDPAGGPHEQYF.

V and J are TRBV5-1 and TRBJ2-7; no firm D call. The germline V and J ends were trimmed by 3 bases and 3 bases, with 7 bases remaining between them. This CDR3 is 12 amino acids long. Germline V gene data show CDR1 as SGHRS and CDR2 as YFSETQ. The CDR3 DNA reads TGCGCCAGCAGCTATGACAACTACGAGCAGTACTTC. This gives the protein CASSYDNYEQYF.

V and J are TRBV11-3 and TRBJ2-5; 8 bases agree with TRBD1. The trim removed 3 bases at V and 2 bases at J, leaving 11 bases unmatched. The length of the CDR3 is 17 residues. Germline V gene lookup returns CDR1 SGHNT and CDR2 YENEEA. The CDR3 protein is CASSFSRSGQAQETQYF. As DNA, the CDR3 is TGTGCCAGCAGCTTTTCCCGGTCGGGACAGGCGCAAGAGACCCAGTACTTC.

This clone appeared once. The chain is built from TRBV27 and TRBJ2-1; no reliable D call. This CDR3 has 14 amino acids. Germline V gives CDR1 MNHEY, CDR2 SMNVEV (reference sequence). Between the trimmed V and J ends, which lost 5 bases and 8 bases, there was a span of 16 bases. CDR3 protein: CASSLPLRLYEQFF. In DNA, the CDR3 is TGTGCCAGCAGTCTCCCCCTGCGACTGTATGAGCAGTTCTTC.

The chain uses TRBV30 and TRBJ2-6, with 9 bases matching TRBD1. CDR1 is GTSNPN, CDR2 SVGIG, per germline (reference sequence). CDR3 length: 19 residues. Trimming cost V 2 bases and J 3 bases; bases outside gene matches: 14. In DNA form, the CDR3 reads TGTGCCTGGAGTCAACGACACAGGGGGCTTATGGTTGGGGCCAACGTCCTGACTTTC. This sequence encodes CAWSQRHRGLMVGANVLTF. The complete variable domain, with remaining parts taken from reference TRBV30 and TRBJ2-6, reads SQTIHQWPATLVQPVGSPLSLECTVEGTSNPNLYWYRQAAGRGLQLLFYSVGIGQISSEVPQNLSASRPQDRQFILSSKKLLLSDSGFYLCAWSQRHRGLMVGANVLTFGAGSRLTVL.

This clone was found a few times. The chain uses TRBV7-2 and TRBJ1-6; D unclear. The V gene lost 1 base and the J gene lost 14 bases, with 9 bases spanning the gap. This CDR3 contains 12 residues. The germline V gene has CDR1 SGHTA and CDR2 FQGNSA. CDR3 sequence (DNA): TGTGCCAGCAGCTTAGGTCCCTCGGCCCTCCACTTT. It is translated as CASSLGPSALHF.

This clone was recorded only once. V gene TRBV4-2 combines with J gene TRBJ2-1; the match to TRBD2 covers 11 bases. Trimming cost V 1 base and J 4 bases; bases outside gene matches: 9. Germline assignment: CDR1 LGHNA and CDR2 YNFKEQ. CDR3 length equals 18 residues. This chain's CDR3 is CASSQGLSSGGFYNEQFF. CDR3 coding DNA: TGTGCCAGCAGCCAAGGGCTTTCTAGCGGGGGGTTTTACAATGAGCAGTTCTTC.

This chain uses TRBV4-2 with TRBJ2-5; 7 bases are shared with TRBD2. CDR3 length: 16 amino acids. Germline V gene lookup returns CDR1 LGHNA and CDR2 YNFKEQ. V shed 1 base, J shed 4 bases, and the junction held 9 bases outside the gene matches. The CDR3 DNA reads TGTGCCAGCAGCCAAGTAAGGAGCGGGGTCACAGAGACCCAGTACTTC. This encodes CASSQVRSGVTETQYF.

This sequence joins TRBV9 and TRBJ1-3; D ambiguous. Germline V gene data show CDR1 as SGDLS and CDR2 as YYNGEE. The V end was cut by 1 base, the J end by 0 bases, with 11 bases between. CDR3 length: 16 amino acids. The CDR3 bases are TGTGCCAGCAGCGTATCAGGCCCGAGCTCTGGAAACACCATATATTTT. Protein sequence: CASSVSGPSSGNTIYF.

The chain combines TRBV29-1 with TRBJ1-1; the match to TRBD1 covers 11 bases. The CDR3 contains 13 residues. V lost 7 bases and J lost 2; bases outside the gene matches: 3. The germline gives CDR1 SQVTM, CDR2 ANQGSEA. CDR3: CSAGTGGNTEAFF. The CDR3 coding sequence is TGCAGCGCCGGGACAGGGGGAAACACTGAAGCTTTCTTT. Full variable domain (remainder filled in from reference TRBV29-1 and TRBJ1-1): SAVISQKPSRDICQRGTSLTIQCQVDSQVTMMFWYRQQPGQSLTLIATANQGSEATYESGFVIDKFPISRPNLTFSTLTVSNMSPEDSSIYLCSAGTGGNTEAFFGQGTRLTVV.

J is TRBJ2-1 and V is TRBV7-6; TRBD2 matches 9 bases. With 1 base clipped from V and 1 base from J, the junction kept 2 bases outside the gene matches. CDR3 size: 16 residues. From germline, CDR1 is SGHVS and CDR2 FNYEAQ. The CDR3 sequence: CASSLGAGGSYNEQFF. Here the CDR3 DNA reads TGTGCCAGCAGCTTAGGGGCGGGGGGGTCCTACAATGAGCAGTTCTTC.

The chain carries TRBV7-3 and TRBJ2-3, with a tentative D call TRBD1 (5 bases). The germline gives CDR1 SGHTA, CDR2 FQGTGA. Trimming pared 5 bases from V and 5 bases from J, leaving 8 bases between. The CDR3 has 12 residues. In nucleotides, the CDR3 is TGTGCCAGCAGCCCCCAGGGAGATACGCAGTATTTT. This sequence encodes CASSPQGDTQYF. Based on the CDR3 plus reference TRBV7-3 and TRBJ2-3, the full variable domain is GAGVSQTPSNKVTEKGKYVELRCDPISGHTALYWYRQSLGQGPEFLIYFQGTGAADDSGLPNDRFFAVRPEGSVSTLKIQRTERGDSAVYLCASSPQGDTQYFGPGTRLTVL.

J is TRBJ2-3 and V is TRBV7-2, with a tentative D call TRBD2 (6 bases). With 0 bases removed from V and 6 bases from J, the gap between germline ends came to 13 bases. The CDR3 totals 15 residues. The germline gives CDR1 SGHTA, CDR2 FQGNSA. In DNA form, the CDR3 reads TGTGCCAGCAGCTTAGCCCGGGGAGGTCGGGATACGCAGTATTTT. It encodes CASSLARGGRDTQYF.